The subject of this entry is one TCR beta chain. Its antigen is undetermined. The protocol was immunoSEQ multiplex PCR, while the TCRdb copy is restricted to in-frame clones and leaves out a portion. The table records about 99,000 clones, more than 75% of them present only once. This sample was taken from a study of graft-versus-host responses after intestinal transplantation. V was clipped by 0 bases and J by 1 base, with 4 bases between them. CDR3 length: 13 amino acids. Germline V lookup: CDR1 SGHRS, CDR2 YFSETQ. The J gene is TRBJ1-1, the V gene TRBV5-1; no definite D call. This clonotype was sampled from a human donor who received an intestinal transplant. The material sequenced was unstimulated CD4+ T cells sorted from spleen or lymph node cells, taken before intestinal transplant. DNA for the CDR3: TGCGCCAGCAGCTTGGGGGGGAACACTGAAGCTTTCTTT. Its translation is CASSLGGNTEAFF.